Presented here are 27 T cell receptor beta chains from one specimen sequenced in a study of T cell responses to AZD1222 COVID-19 vaccine. The protocol was immunoSEQ multiplex PCR, while the TCRdb copy is restricted to in-frame clones and leaves out a portion. The data contain some 160,000 clones, roughly 88% of them singletons. The sample was peripheral blood, taken 28 days after the second AZD1222 dose. The receptors were sampled from an adult who received the AZD1222 COVID-19 vaccine.

The table lists this clone with a few counts. This chain joins TRBV27 and TRBJ2-7; 10 positions agree with TRBD2. This CDR3 comprises 15 residues. The trim removed 0 bases at V and 3 bases at J, leaving 2 bases unmatched. Germline loops: CDR1 MNHEY, CDR2 SMNVEV (reference sequence). DNA of the CDR3: TGTGCCAGCAGTTTATCAGCTAGCGGGAGCTACGAGCAGTACTTC. Translation gives CASSLSASGSYEQYF.

V and J are TRBV7-8 and TRBJ1-1; D call uncertain. V gave up 2 bases and J gave up 5 bases, with 9 bases separating them. Germline CDR1 reads SGHVS; CDR2 reads FQNEAQ. The CDR3 covers 13 residues. CDR3: CASSLRSNTEAFF. The CDR3 bases are TGTGCCAGCAGCTTACGATCTAATACTGAAGCTTTCTTT.

This clone was seen only once. Other DNA sequences from this sample encode an identical CDR3 as well. The chain couples TRBV7-9 to TRBJ1-1; unclear D gene. The CDR3 sequence is 12 residues long. CDR1 is SEHNR and CDR2 is FQNEAQ in the germline V gene (reference sequence). The V gene lost 3 bases and the J gene lost 1 base, with 3 bases spanning the gap. The CDR3 nucleotides are TGTGCCAGCAGCTTTACGAACACTGAAGCTTTCTTT. Translated, it gives CASSFTNTEAFF.

The chain combines TRBV12-3 or TRBV12-4 with TRBJ2-4; D is possibly TRBD2 (5 bases). V lost 6 bases and J lost 14, with 17 bases in between. This CDR3 is 12 amino acids long. The CDR3 reads CASSADFKKEYF. DNA for the CDR3: TGTGCCAGCAGCGCGGACTTTAAGAAGGAGTACTTC.

The V and J genes are TRBV7-9 and TRBJ2-1, with 10 nucleotides matching TRBD2. CDR1 and CDR2 (germline): SEHNR, FQNEAQ (reference sequence). Trimming removed 4 bases from V and 10 bases from J; junction bases left unmatched: 10. This CDR3 spans 15 amino acids. The CDR3 loop reads CASSSRTSGLLEQFF. The DNA for the CDR3 is TGTGCCAGCAGCTCACGGACTAGCGGACTCCTAGAGCAGTTCTTC.

The rearrangement links TRBV9 to TRBJ2-5; D could derive from TRBD1 or TRBD2 (6 bases each). CDR3 length: 14 residues. Germline CDR1 and CDR2: SGDLS and YYNGEE. V shed 0 bases and J shed 4 bases, with 10 bases lying between them. CDR3 loop: CASSVEGGRETQYF. In DNA form, the CDR3 reads TGTGCCAGCAGCGTAGAAGGGGGGCGAGAGACCCAGTACTTC.

V and J are TRBV2 and TRBJ2-7, with D perhaps TRBD1 or TRBD2 (5 bases each). The V end lost 6 bases, the J end lost 4 bases, and 19 bases lay between the germline ends. The germline V gene encodes CDR1 SNHLY and CDR2 FYNNEI. The CDR3 runs to 15 residues. CDR3 bases: TGTGCCAGCAGGGGGGATAGCCGCAATCCTTACGAGCAGTACTTC. It translates to CASRGDSRNPYEQYF. The whole variable domain, remainder taken from reference TRBV2 and TRBJ2-7, is EPEVTQTPSHQVTQMGQEVILRCVPISNHLYFYWYRQILGQKVEFLVSFYNNEISEKSEIFDDQFSVERPDGSNFTLKIRSTKLEDSAMYFCASRGDSRNPYEQYFGPGTRLTVT.

The chain uses TRBV4-1 and TRBJ2-1; 12 bases match TRBD2. Germline lookup yields CDR1 MGHRA and CDR2 YSYEKL. The V segment lost 1 base and the J segment 1 base; nucleotides outside the gene matches: 2. The CDR3 spans 17 residues. CDR3 in DNA: TGCGCCAGCAGCCAAGGCGGGACTAGCGGGTCCTACAATGAGCAGTTCTTC. Its translation: CASSQGGTSGSYNEQFF.

The chain employs TRBV7-2 and TRBJ2-1; no reliable D call. Germline V gene sequence: CDR1 SGHTA, CDR2 FQGNSA. CDR3 length equals 14 residues. The V gene lost 5 bases and the J gene lost 0 bases, with 8 bases spanning the gap. CDR3 sequence (DNA): TGTGCCAGCAGCCCCGCGGCCTCCTACAATGAGCAGTTCTTC. This encodes CASSPAASYNEQFF.

This chain connects TRBV18 to TRBJ1-1; 7 positions agree with TRBD1. With V trimmed by 0 bases and J by 4 bases, 8 bases remained unmatched. CDR3 length: 16 amino acids. Looked up from germline, CDR1 is KGHSH and CDR2 is LQKENI. This CDR3 reads CASSPPRGGSFTEAFF. CDR3 nucleotides: TGTGCCAGCTCACCACCCAGGGGGGGGAGTTTCACTGAAGCTTTCTTT.

V usage is TRBV10-2 and J usage is TRBJ1-1; tentative D call: TRBD1 (5 bases). This CDR3 has 15 residues. V dropped 3 bases and J dropped 3 bases, with 14 bases sitting between them. Per germline, CDR1 WSHSY and CDR2 SAAADI. CDR3 region: CASSDGRVGDTEAFF. The CDR3 DNA reads TGCGCCAGCAGTGATGGAAGAGTGGGGGACACTGAAGCTTTCTTT.

The chain has TRBV7-2 and TRBJ2-5; 11 bases agree with TRBD2. V gave up 5 bases and J gave up 4 bases; unmatched junction bases: 12. Germline lookup yields CDR1 SGHTA and CDR2 FQGNSA. This CDR3 region has 17 residues. In DNA form, the CDR3 reads TGTGCCAGCAGCCTTAACTTCCTAGCGGGGGGCGGAGAGACCCAGTACTTC. As protein: CASSLNFLAGGGETQYF.

J is TRBJ2-1 and V is TRBV11-1; maybe TRBD1 (6 bases). Germline values: CDR1 SGHAT, CDR2 FQDESV (reference sequence). The CDR3 consists of 14 residues. V was pared by 6 bases and J by 0 bases, with 9 bases between. The CDR3 nucleotides read TGTGCCAGCAGGGACAGTCTCTCCTACAATGAGCAGTTCTTC. This encodes CASRDSLSYNEQFF.

V gene TRBV6-5 combines with J gene TRBJ1-1; maybe TRBD1 (6 bases). Germline V gene sequence: CDR1 MNHEY, CDR2 SVGAGI. The germline V and J ends were trimmed by 2 bases and 5 bases, with 12 bases remaining between them. The CDR3 totals 14 residues. Here the CDR3 DNA reads TGTGCCAGCAGTTACGGGGGGCTTGGGACTGAAGCTTTCTTT. It translates to CASSYGGLGTEAFF.

The chain couples TRBV5-6 to TRBJ1-3; perhaps TRBD1 as D (6 bases). The CDR3 covers 15 residues. The germline V gene encodes CDR1 SGHDT and CDR2 YYEEEE. V lost 6 bases, J lost 2 bases, and 15 bases lay in between. In DNA form, the CDR3 reads TGTGCCAGCACCTCGAGACAGGAACCTGGAAACACCATATATTTT. Translation gives CASTSRQEPGNTIYF.

The chain links TRBV5-4 to TRBJ1-2, with 12 bases matching TRBD1. This CDR3 region has 17 residues. Looked up from germline, CDR1 is SGHNT and CDR2 is YYREEE (reference sequence). J lost 8 bases, V lost 0 bases, and 11 bases had no gene match. The CDR3 DNA reads as TGTGCCAGCAGCTTGGCCGTAGGGACAGGGGGCGAGGGGGGCTACACCTTC. It specifies CASSLAVGTGGEGGYTF. The full variable domain, rest sourced from reference TRBV5-4 and TRBJ1-2, is ETGVTQSPTHLIKTRGQQVTLRCSSQSGHNTVSWYQQALGQGPQFIFQYYREEENGRGNFPPRFSGLQFPNYSSELNVNALELDDSALYLCASSLAVGTGGEGGYTFGSGTRLTVV.

A few counts support this clone. CDR3 in amino acids: CASTTGASTDTQYF. CDR3 DNA: TGTGCCAGCACGACAGGGGCCTCCACAGATACGCAGTATTTT. This chain uses TRBV2 with TRBJ2-3, with TRBD1 identical over 8 bases. Germline loops: CDR1 SNHLY, CDR2 FYNNEI. Unmatched junction bases numbered 5, after V lost 7 bases and J lost 2 bases. The CDR3 runs to 14 residues.

This clone was found once. The rearrangement links TRBV18 to TRBJ1-1, with no clear D. Deletions cut 4 bases from V and 0 bases from J, with 12 bases between. Germline V lookup: CDR1 KGHSH, CDR2 LQKENI. There are 15 residues in the CDR3. CDR3 sequence: CASSLPAGMNTEAFF. CDR3 DNA sequence: TGTGCCAGCTCACTCCCGGCGGGCATGAACACTGAAGCTTTCTTT.

The V call is TRBV12-3 or TRBV12-4, the J call TRBJ2-3; D may match TRBD1 or TRBD2 (5 bases each). Trimming took 3 bases from V and 8 from J, leaving 6 bases between them. CDR3 length: 11 residues. The CDR3 bases are TGTGCCAGCAGTTTTGGGGGTACGCAGTATTTT. Translating gives CASSFGGTQYF.

This clone has just a few counts. The V and J genes are TRBV18 and TRBJ1-5; 7 bases agree with TRBD1. Germline CDR1 is KGHSH and CDR2 is LQKENI. The CDR3 extends over 19 amino acids. V lost 1 base, J lost 5 bases, and 17 bases stayed unmatched. The CDR3 protein is CASSPQAVRGTGEDQPQHF. CDR3 coding DNA: TGTGCCAGCTCACCACAGGCAGTCCGGGGAACAGGGGAGGATCAGCCCCAGCATTTT.

The rearrangement joins TRBV4-1 to TRBJ1-4, with unresolved D. V dropped 2 bases and J dropped 5 bases, with 18 bases sitting between them. CDR1 and CDR2 (germline): MGHRA, YSYEKL. This CDR3 has 17 amino acids. The CDR3 here is CASSQLGRGGVNEKLFF. DNA for the CDR3: TGCGCCAGCAGCCAACTAGGGCGCGGAGGAGTCAATGAAAAACTGTTTTTT.

This clone came up a few times. The chain recombines TRBV30 with TRBJ1-1, with D maybe TRBD1 (5 bases). Per germline, CDR1 GTSNPN and CDR2 SVGIG (reference sequence). The CDR3 length is 12 residues. With 5 bases removed from V and 1 base from J, the gap between germline ends came to 8 bases. The CDR3: CAWGTGNTEAFF. CDR3 DNA sequence: TGTGCCTGGGGGACGGGGAACACTGAAGCTTTCTTT.

V gene TRBV19 combines with J gene TRBJ1-1, with D possibly matching TRBD1 (6 bases). The CDR3 contains 14 residues. Trimming removed 2 bases at V and 6 bases at J, with 13 bases between. CDR1 is LNHDA, CDR2 SQIVND, per germline (reference sequence). The chain's CDR3 is CASSIKAGGPEAFF. The CDR3 DNA sequence: TGTGCCAGTAGTATAAAGGCCGGGGGGCCTGAAGCTTTCTTT.

As to this clone: One end of the junction is discordant with germline, which a read error may explain. This chain links TRBV6-1 with TRBJ1-2; no clear D. Looked up from germline, CDR1 is MNHNS and CDR2 is SASEGT. The CDR3 length is 14 residues. The CDR3 sequence is CASSEASLSYSYTF. CDR3 bases: TGTGCCAGCAGTGAAGCAAGCCTTTCCTATAGCTACACCTTC.

The chain recombines TRBV7-9 with TRBJ1-6, with TRBD1 matching 8 bases. V shed 5 bases and J 5 bases; nucleotides not matched to a gene: 8. Germline V lookup: CDR1 SEHNR, CDR2 FQNEAQ (reference sequence). The CDR3 totals 16 residues. For the CDR3, the DNA is TGTGCCAGCAGCCTGGGGACAGGCCTTAATAATTCACCCCTCCACTTT. Translation gives CASSLGTGLNNSPLHF.

This clone was seen only a few times. For the CDR3, the DNA is TGTGCCAGCAGCTTAGCGGGGACACCGAACACTGAAGCTTTCTTT. Its protein product is CASSLAGTPNTEAFF. The chain couples TRBV7-2 to TRBJ1-1, with D possibly TRBD1 on 6 matching bases. This CDR3 is built from 15 residues. V lost 0 bases, J lost 1 base, and 9 bases lay in between. Germline V gene lookup returns CDR1 SGHTA and CDR2 FQGNSA.

The rearrangement links TRBV4-2 to TRBJ1-2; 8 bases agree with TRBD1. The germline V gene has CDR1 LGHNA and CDR2 YNFKEQ. Trimming cost V 5 bases and J 0 bases; bases outside gene matches: 17. The CDR3 spans 19 residues. CDR3 bases: TGTGCCAGCAGCGAATCGGGGACAGGCCCTTTAAACTCTAACTATGGCTACACCTTC. As protein: CASSESGTGPLNSNYGYTF.